This T cell receptor (beta chain) was recorded in a study of blood T cell repertoires in COVID-19. Study details: Sources were T cells, B-cell-depleted T cells, or PBMCs; the material itself was cDNA or gDNA.

The CDR3 is 11 residues long. V shed 6 bases and J shed 11 bases, with 12 bases lying between them. Germline CDR1 reads SNHLY; CDR2 reads FYNNEI. The data were produced by immunoSEQ multiplex PCR, yet TCRdb's version contains in-frame clones alone and is incomplete. Of hundreds of thousands of clones listed, approximately 80% were seen once; the top ten hold roughly 4.5%. Participants were placed into cohorts based on the clinical history they reported. The sample taken for sequencing was PBMCs or T cells enriched from blood (not recorded which). This sequence was found in a man aged 25-45 years with acute COVID-19. The chain links TRBV2 to TRBJ2-3; perhaps TRBD2 as D (5 bases). The CDR3 region is CASREDVMQYF. The CDR3 DNA sequence: TGTGCCAGCAGGGAGGACGTGATGCAGTATTTT.